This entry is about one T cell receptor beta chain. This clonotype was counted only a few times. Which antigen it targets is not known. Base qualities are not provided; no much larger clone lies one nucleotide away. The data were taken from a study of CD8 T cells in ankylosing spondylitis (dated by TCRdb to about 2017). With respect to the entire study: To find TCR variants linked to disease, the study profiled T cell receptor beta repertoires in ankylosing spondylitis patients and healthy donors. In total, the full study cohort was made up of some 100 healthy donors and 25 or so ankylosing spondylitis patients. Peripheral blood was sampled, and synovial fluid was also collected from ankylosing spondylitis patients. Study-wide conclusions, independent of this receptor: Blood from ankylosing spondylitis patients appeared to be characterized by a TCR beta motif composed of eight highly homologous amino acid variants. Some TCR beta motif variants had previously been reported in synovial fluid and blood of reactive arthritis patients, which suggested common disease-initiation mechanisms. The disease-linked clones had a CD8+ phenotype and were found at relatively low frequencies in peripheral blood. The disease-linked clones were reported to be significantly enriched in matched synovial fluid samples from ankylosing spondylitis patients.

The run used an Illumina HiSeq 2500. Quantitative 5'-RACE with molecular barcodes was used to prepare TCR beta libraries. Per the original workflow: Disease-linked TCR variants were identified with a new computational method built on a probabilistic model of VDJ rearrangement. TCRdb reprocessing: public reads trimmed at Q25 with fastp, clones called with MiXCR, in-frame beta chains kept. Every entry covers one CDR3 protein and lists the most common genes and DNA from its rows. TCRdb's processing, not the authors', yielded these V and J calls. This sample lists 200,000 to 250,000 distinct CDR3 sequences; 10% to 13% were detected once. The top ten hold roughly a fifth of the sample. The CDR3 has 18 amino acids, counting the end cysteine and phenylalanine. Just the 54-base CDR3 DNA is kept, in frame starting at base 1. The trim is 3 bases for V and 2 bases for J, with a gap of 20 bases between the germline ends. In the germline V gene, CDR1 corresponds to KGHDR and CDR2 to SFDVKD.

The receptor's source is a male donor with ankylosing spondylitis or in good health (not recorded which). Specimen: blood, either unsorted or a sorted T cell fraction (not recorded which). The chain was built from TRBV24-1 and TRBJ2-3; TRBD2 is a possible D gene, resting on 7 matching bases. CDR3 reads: CATSDTRGGPATTDTQYF. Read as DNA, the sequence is TGTGCCACCAGTGATACAAGGGGGGGACCGGCAACCACAGATACGCAGTATTTT.